These 23 T cell receptor beta chains share one sample of origin, sequenced in a study of identical twins. TCRdb reanalysed the 5' RACE reads using MiXCR and keeps one entry per CDR3 protein. This sample has some 1,600,000 distinct CDR3 sequences, with around a third found just once. The sample taken for sequencing was cord blood. The receptors here all came from a newborn girl in good health.

The rearrangement joins TRBV24-1 to TRBJ2-2; D may match TRBD1 or TRBD2 (5 bases each). Germline assignment: CDR1 KGHDR and CDR2 SFDVKD. Trimming took 4 bases from V and 2 from J, leaving 7 bases between them. This CDR3 has 14 residues. In DNA, the CDR3 is TGTGCCACCAGTGAGGGGGACAACACCGGGGAGCTGTTTTTT. This codes for CATSEGDNTGELFF.

This clonotype was seen a few times. The chain uses TRBV3-1 and TRBJ2-3; D not certain. This CDR3 has 17 amino acids. V lost 0 bases and J lost 0, with 13 bases in between. CDR1 and CDR2 (germline): LGHDT, YNNKEL (reference sequence). The CDR3 nucleotides read TGTGCCAGCAGCCAAGAAGCCCCGCCCCACAGCACAGATACGCAGTATTTT. Residues: CASSQEAPPHSTDTQYF.

The chain joins TRBV9 to TRBJ2-1; D is perhaps TRBD2 (6 bases). The J call may be wrong; the DNA end is better matched by TRBJ2-7. Germline values: CDR1 SGDLS, CDR2 YYNGEE. The CDR3 sequence is 15 residues long. This CDR3 is CASSVAAGYYNEQYF. The CDR3 region has the DNA TGTGCCAGCAGCGTAGCGGCGGGATACTACAATGAGCAGTACTTC.

The gene calls are TRBV25-1 and TRBJ1-6, with TRBD1 identical over 7 bases. Trimming removed 1 base from V and 5 bases from J; junction bases left unmatched: 2. The CDR3 consists of 15 residues. Germline CDR1 and CDR2: MGHDK and SYGVNS. This chain's CDR3 is CASSELGQNNSPLHF. CDR3 nucleotides: TGTGCCAGCAGTGAATTGGGACAGAATAATTCACCCCTCCACTTT.

In the case of this clonotype: A much larger clone is a single base away; this may be a read error. The rearrangement links TRBV10-3 to TRBJ2-7, with D tentatively TRBD1 (5 bases). The DNA end lines up better with TRBJ2-5; the J call may be wrong. Germline V gene data show CDR1 as ENHRY and CDR2 as SYGVKD. The CDR3 is 13 amino acids. The CDR3 nucleotides are TGTGCCATCAGTCCGGCAGGGCATGAGACCCAGTACTTC. Translated: CAISPAGHETQYF.

V is TRBV20-1 and J is TRBJ2-5, with TRBD2 identical over 9 bases. TRBJ2-7 matches the DNA end more closely, so the J call is doubtful. Germline CDR1 and CDR2: DFQATT and SNEGSKA (reference sequence). The CDR3 contains 13 residues. The CDR3 loop is CSASPSGIYEQYF. The CDR3 DNA reads as TGCAGTGCTAGCCCTAGCGGGATATACGAGCAGTACTTC.

On this clonotype itself: The junction departs from germline at one end; a sequencing error may be responsible. The chain uses TRBV10-3 and TRBJ2-1, with a tentative D call TRBD2 (5 bases). The CDR3 runs to 15 residues. From germline, CDR1 is ENHRY and CDR2 SYGVKD. The CDR3 reads CAVSESDSTGNEQFF. The DNA of the CDR3 is TGTGCCGTCAGTGAGTCAGACTCAACGGGAAATGAGCAGTTCTTC.

The J gene is TRBJ1-5, the V gene TRBV20-1, with 7 bases fitting TRBD1. The CDR3 is made up of 14 amino acids. Germline V gene lookup returns CDR1 DFQATT and CDR2 SNEGSKA (reference sequence). Germline trimming cut 5 bases from V and 4 bases from J; bases unmatched to any gene: 8. CDR3: CSAQGGGRNQPQHF. The CDR3 nucleotides read TGCAGTGCTCAAGGAGGGGGCCGTAATCAGCCCCAGCATTTT.

About this clonotype: A much bigger clone sits one base away, suggesting this may be a read error. The chain uses TRBV4-2 and TRBJ2-3; 8 nucleotides agree with TRBD2. The CDR3 runs 19 residues. Germline V CDR1 and CDR2: LGHNA, YNFKEQ. The CDR3 DNA reads as TGTGCCAGCAGCCAAGATCCCCCACTCCGGGGGGGTTTCACAGATATGCAGTATTTT. Its protein product is CASSQDPPLRGGFTDMQYF.

The J gene is TRBJ2-5, the V gene TRBV14, with 9 nucleotides matching TRBD2. The germline V gene has CDR1 SGHDN and CDR2 FVKESK. Unmatched junction bases numbered 25, after V lost 3 bases and J lost 11 bases. This CDR3 comprises 19 residues. CDR3 in amino acids: CASSHDRLKRGASYNEQYF. The CDR3 DNA sequence: TGTGCCAGCAGCCATGACCGCCTGAAGCGGGGGGCCTCCTACAATGAGCAGTACTTC. The variable domain in full, completed from reference TRBV14 and TRBJ2-5, reads EAGVTQFPSHSVIEKGQTVTLRCDPISGHDNLYWYRRVMGKEIKFLLHFVKESKQDESGMPNNRFLAERTGGTYSTLKVQPAELEDSGVYFCASSHDRLKRGASYNEQYFGPGTRLLVL.

This clonotype was seen a few times. The chain joins TRBV27 to TRBJ2-5; D is perhaps TRBD2 (7 bases). The germline CDR1 and CDR2 sequences are MNHEY and SMNVEV (reference sequence). V was shortened by 2 bases and J by 4 bases, with 14 bases between the two germline ends. This CDR3 has 15 amino acids. The CDR3 nucleotides are TGTGCCAGCAGTTTAGCGGGGGCTAATCGAGAGACCCAGTACTTC. It codes for CASSLAGANRETQYF.

This clonotype was picked up a small number of times. V usage is TRBV28 and J usage is TRBJ2-7; 7 bases match TRBD2. This CDR3 is built from 15 residues. The germline CDR1 and CDR2 sequences are MDHEN and SYDVKM. The V segment lost 5 bases and the J segment 2 bases; nucleotides outside the gene matches: 9. CDR3 protein: CASSPYSGSAYEQYF. For the CDR3, the DNA is TGTGCCAGCAGTCCGTATAGCGGGTCGGCCTACGAGCAGTACTTC.

This clonotype has a handful of counts. This chain links TRBV20-1 with TRBJ1-2; 7 nucleotides agree with TRBD1. Unmatched junction bases numbered 7, after V lost 6 bases and J lost 3 bases. CDR1 is DFQATT and CDR2 is SNEGSKA in the germline V gene (reference sequence). The CDR3 runs 13 residues. The CDR3 reads CSAPDREDYGYTF. Written as DNA, the CDR3 is TGCAGTGCCCCTGACAGGGAGGACTATGGCTACACCTTC.

The chain recombines TRBV4-1 with TRBJ2-3; D could derive from TRBD1 or TRBD2 (6 bases each). CDR1 MGHRA and CDR2 YSYEKL come from the germline V gene. The CDR3 is made up of 16 amino acids. Trimming took off 3 bases at V and 6 bases at J, with 19 bases between the two ends. The CDR3 loop reads CASSQGRLGGSDTQYF. CDR3 DNA sequence: TGCGCCAGCAGCCAGGGTCGCTTGGGGGGCAGTGATACGCAGTATTTT.

This clonotype turned up a few times. V usage is TRBV5-6 and J usage is TRBJ2-1; D is possibly TRBD2 (7 bases). Trimming cost V 4 bases and J 1 base, with 12 bases left between them. Germline V gene lookup returns CDR1 SGHDT and CDR2 YYEEEE. The CDR3 contains 15 residues. The CDR3 DNA sequence: TGTGCCAGCAGCGCCGGGGGGACATCCTACAATGAGCAGTTCTTC. Translating gives CASSAGGTSYNEQFF. The full variable domain, its missing parts supplied by reference TRBV5-6 and TRBJ2-1, is DAGVTQSPTHLIKTRGQQVTLRCSPKSGHDTVSWYQQALGQGPQFIFQYYEEEERQRGNFPDRFSGHQFPNYSSELNVNALLLGDSALYLCASSAGGTSYNEQFFGPGTRLTVL.

The chain employs TRBV7-9 and TRBJ2-1, with TRBD2 matching 7 bases. V dropped 5 bases and J dropped 4; count of bases not matched to a gene: 14. The germline gives CDR1 SEHNR, CDR2 FQNEAQ (reference sequence). The CDR3 consists of 17 residues. CDR3 nucleotide sequence: TGTGCCAGCAGCACCACTCTAGCGGAAGAGGGTTACAATGAGCAGTTCTTC. It codes for CASSTTLAEEGYNEQFF.

Details on this clonotype: This clone may be a read error of a much larger clone one base away. The rearrangement links TRBV20-1 to TRBJ1-2; possible D gene TRBD1, 5 bases. V dropped 4 bases and J dropped 0 bases, with 9 bases sitting between them. The CDR3 loop spans 13 amino acids. Germline V gene lookup returns CDR1 DFQATT and CDR2 SNEGSKA (reference sequence). The CDR3 sequence: CSAISTANYGYTF. The CDR3 DNA follows: TGCAGTGCTATCTCGACAGCTAACTATGGCTACACCTTC.

The rearrangement joins TRBV20-1 to TRBJ2-7; maybe TRBD1 (6 bases). Trimming took off 6 bases at V and 3 bases at J, with 15 bases between the two ends. The CDR3 is 13 residues long. Germline loops: CDR1 DFQATT, CDR2 SNEGSKA (reference sequence). The CDR3 DNA is TGCAGTGCCAATCACAGGGTTAACTACGAGCAGTACTTC. Its translation: CSANHRVNYEQYF.

The table lists this clonotype with a few counts. The CDR3 reads CASSQDSILDSRSYEQYF. The DNA for the CDR3 is TGTGCCAGCAGCCAAGATTCCATCCTTGACAGCAGGTCCTACGAGCAGTACTTC. The chain joins TRBV4-2 to TRBJ2-7; a possible D gene is TRBD1 (5 bases). The CDR3 has 18 amino acids. Trimming removed 0 bases from V and 1 base from J, with 19 bases in between. Germline CDR1 reads LGHNA; CDR2 reads YNFKEQ.

The chain joins TRBV10-2 to TRBJ2-5, with 10 bases aligning to TRBD1. Near its end, the DNA agrees better with TRBJ2-7, so the J call may be wrong. Per germline, CDR1 WSHSY and CDR2 SAAADI. The CDR3 is 20 residues long. The CDR3 DNA reads as TGCGCCAGCAGTGAGTCGGGGACAGGGGTTATTGTTACACTACCCTACGAGCAGTACTTC. It encodes CASSESGTGVIVTLPYEQYF.

This clonotype has more than one count but fewer than ten. J is TRBJ2-5 and V is TRBV7-8; TRBD2 agrees at 9 bases. The V segment lost 2 bases and the J segment 5 bases; nucleotides outside the gene matches: 9. This CDR3 has 16 residues. Germline V gene sequence: CDR1 SGHVS, CDR2 FQNEAQ. CDR3 sequence reads: CASSLRSGGPWETQYF. The DNA for the CDR3 is TGTGCCAGCAGCTTAAGGAGCGGGGGGCCTTGGGAGACCCAGTACTTC.

CDR3 protein: CASTCGRGPNEQFF. DNA of the CDR3: TGTGCCAGCACCTGCGGACGGGGCCCCAATGAGCAGTTCTTC. The chain employs TRBV21-1 and TRBJ2-1; the table assigns TRBD2, which was not confirmed against the DNA. TRBV21-1 is termed a pseudogene. The length of the CDR3 is 14 residues.

The V call is TRBV2, the J call TRBJ2-7, with D maybe TRBD2 (6 bases). The germline V gene has CDR1 SNHLY and CDR2 FYNNEI. V was clipped by 3 bases and J by 2 bases, with 11 bases between them. CDR3 length: 14 residues. CDR3 loop: CASSERGPAYEQYF. The CDR3 DNA is TGTGCCAGCAGTGAGCGGGGCCCCGCCTACGAGCAGTACTTC.